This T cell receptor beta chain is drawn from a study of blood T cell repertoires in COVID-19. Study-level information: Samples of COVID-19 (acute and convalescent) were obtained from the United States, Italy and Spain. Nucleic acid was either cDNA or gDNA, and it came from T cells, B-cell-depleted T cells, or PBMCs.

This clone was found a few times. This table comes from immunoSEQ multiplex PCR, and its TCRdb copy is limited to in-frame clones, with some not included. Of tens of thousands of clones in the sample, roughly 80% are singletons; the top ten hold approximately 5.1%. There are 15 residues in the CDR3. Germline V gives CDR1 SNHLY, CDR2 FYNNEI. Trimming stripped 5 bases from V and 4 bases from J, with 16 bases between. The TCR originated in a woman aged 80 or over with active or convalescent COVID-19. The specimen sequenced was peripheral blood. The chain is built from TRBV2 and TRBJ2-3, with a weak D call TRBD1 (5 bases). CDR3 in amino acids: CASSSLGATPDTQYF. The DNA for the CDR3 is TGTGCCAGCAGTTCCCTAGGGGCGACCCCAGATACGCAGTATTTT.